This TCR beta chain came from a study of cytomegalovirus exposure and HLA in healthy donors. The PCR employed 60 Vbeta primers together with 13 Jbeta primers. Produced via immunoSEQ multiplex PCR; TCRdb's table is partial and in-frame only. The repertoire holds about 120,000 clones, with about two thirds as singletons. In the case of this clone: Its target is unknown.

V shed 2 bases and J 3 bases; nucleotides not matched to a gene: 10. Germline CDR1 and CDR2: MNHEY and SMNVEV (reference sequence). The CDR3 runs 17 residues. The study's findings and limits: Some segments of the V type, notably TRBV6-2 and TRBV6-3, were excluded as indistinguishable.

The sample consisted of PBMCs. The chain recombines TRBV27 with TRBJ1-5, with TRBD1 matching 7 bases. The origin of this receptor is a man younger than 45 in good health and CMV-seronegative. CDR3 in amino acids: CASSLRVRGHDNQPQHF. The CDR3 DNA reads TGTGCCAGCAGTTTAAGAGTTAGGGGGCACGACAATCAGCCCCAGCATTTT.